The 15 T cell receptor beta chains given below trace back to one sample, sequenced in a study of spatial heterogeneity in lung cancer. Findings and caveats of the study: Higher tumor mutation counts went along with higher counts of expanded intratumoral alpha and beta TCRs.

Their cognate antigens are unknown. TCRdb re-derived calls from the 5' RACE reads in MiXCR, one entry per CDR3 protein. This table holds roughly 3,500 distinct CDR3 sequences, roughly 6.9% found once. Indicated time point: sample taken at primary tumor resection. Material: lung tumor tissue, obtained at surgery. The source is a male donor with early-stage non-small cell lung cancer.

This clonotype is classed as medium-sized. For a library built for alpha chains, this beta chain is a stray read; little rests on its size. V and J are TRBV5-5 and TRBJ2-3, with 7 bases that match TRBD1. Germline assignment: CDR1 SGHKS and CDR2 YYEKEE (reference sequence). This CDR3 has 16 amino acids. V lost 3 bases to trimming and J lost 0 bases; unmatched junction nucleotides: 7. CDR3 in DNA: TGTGCCAGCAGCTACAAACAGGGGACGAGCACAGATACGCAGTATTTT. It encodes CASSYKQGTSTDTQYF.

By share, this clonotype counts as medium-sized (0.01 to 0.1%). Found in a library prepared for alpha chains, this beta chain is an off-target read, and its abundance has little meaning. V and J are TRBV7-6 and TRBJ2-2; 14 nucleotides match TRBD2. Losses at the gene ends were 5 bases for V and 2 bases for J; bases not matched to a gene: 7. The CDR3 has 18 amino acids. Germline V gene lookup returns CDR1 SGHVS and CDR2 FNYEAQ. The CDR3 reads CASSLRTSGRLNTGELFF. CDR3 bases: TGTGCCAGCAGCCTAAGGACTAGCGGGAGGTTAAACACCGGGGAGCTGTTTTTT.

This clonotype was counted ten times or more. The size of this beta chain means little, since it is a stray read in a library made for alpha chains. The chain has TRBV4-3 and TRBJ1-5; TRBD1 matches 7 bases. V lost 3 bases to trimming and J lost 2 bases; unmatched junction nucleotides: 4. The CDR3 is made up of 15 amino acids. From germline, CDR1 is LGHNA and CDR2 YSLEER. For the CDR3, the DNA is TGCGCCAGCAGCCAGGATACAGGGGGCAATCAGCCCCAGCATTTT. It yields the protein CASSQDTGGNQPQHF.

Within the sample, this clonotype is medium-sized (0.01 to 0.1%). This beta chain lies outside the target of a library built for alpha chains; its clone size means little. The chain employs TRBV5-6 and TRBJ2-5, with unresolved D. The CDR3 has 13 amino acids. Trimming pared 3 bases from V and 3 bases from J, leaving 9 bases between. Germline CDR1 and CDR2: SGHDT and YYEEEE. The CDR3 coding sequence is TGTGCCAGCAGCTCTGAAGGGAAAGAGACCCAGTACTTC. Translation gives CASSSEGKETQYF.

By frequency in the sample, this clonotype is medium-sized. This beta chain was picked up by a library intended for alpha chains and is off target, so its count carries little meaning. The chain couples TRBV12-3 or TRBV12-4 to TRBJ2-5; no definite D call. V dropped 5 bases and J dropped 0 bases, with 10 bases sitting between them. CDR3 length: 14 amino acids. The DNA for the CDR3 is TGTGCCAGCAGTCCCTCCCAGTACCAAGAGACCCAGTACTTC. It codes for CASSPSQYQETQYF.

Notes on this clonotype: The library was prepared for alpha chains; this beta chain is a stray read, so its frequency means little. J is TRBJ2-1 and V is TRBV12-3 or TRBV12-4; TRBD2 aligns across 12 bases. The CDR3 consists of 14 residues. V lost 6 bases to trimming and J lost 5 bases; unmatched junction nucleotides: 2. The CDR3 sequence: CASRTSGGHNEQFF. Here the CDR3 DNA reads TGTGCCAGCAGGACTAGCGGGGGTCACAATGAGCAGTTCTTC.

By share, this clonotype ranks as medium-sized. For a library built for alpha chains, this beta chain is a stray read; little rests on its size. This chain joins TRBV7-9 and TRBJ2-7, with 7 nucleotides matching TRBD1. This CDR3 is built from 17 residues. V shed 5 bases and J 3 bases; nucleotides not matched to a gene: 16. Germline V gene data show CDR1 as SEHNR and CDR2 as FQNEAQ (reference sequence). For the CDR3, the DNA is TGTGCCAGCAGCCCGAATCTTTTCCAGGGGGTATTCTACGAGCAGTACGTC. Protein product: CASSPNLFQGVFYEQYV.

This clonotype was counted a single time. In a library made to pick up alpha chains, this beta chain is a stray read with a size that means little. This chain uses TRBV12-3 or TRBV12-4 with TRBJ1-1; D might be TRBD1 (5 bases). The CDR3 extends over 14 amino acids. V was shortened by 6 bases and J by 5 bases, with 16 bases between the two germline ends. The CDR3 DNA sequence: TGTGCCAGCAGAACAGGTTCTGGGGCGACTGAAGCTTTCTTT. Encoded protein: CASRTGSGATEAFF.

This clonotype counts as medium-sized (0.01 to 0.1%). Since it is a stray read in a library aimed at alpha chains, this beta chain has a size that is not meaningful. The V call is TRBV23-1, the J call TRBJ1-5; D uncertain. TRBV23-1 is noted as an ORF with a role that remains uncertain. V lost 3 bases and J 9 bases, leaving 9 bases between the germline ends. CDR3 length equals 12 residues. The CDR3 sequence is CASSQGRWPQHF. CDR3 coding DNA: TGCGCCAGCAGTCAGGGAAGGTGGCCCCAGCATTTT.

By sample share, this clonotype is medium-sized. A library made for alpha chains picked up this beta chain off target, so its size means little. V gene TRBV12-3 or TRBV12-4 combines with J gene TRBJ2-5; the D is unclear. The CDR3 is 12 residues long. Trimming removed 5 bases at V and 5 bases at J, with 9 bases between. The DNA for the CDR3 is TGTGCCAGCAGTCCTAGAGAGGAGACCCAGTACTTC. It specifies CASSPREETQYF.

In its sample, this clonotype ranks as medium-sized. Within a library made for alpha chains, this beta chain is off target, and its count is uninformative. The rearrangement joins TRBV20-1 to TRBJ1-5; 7 bases agree with TRBD1. CDR3 size: 15 residues. V lost 2 bases and J lost 4; bases outside the gene matches: 8. Looked up from germline, CDR1 is DFQATT and CDR2 is SNEGSKA (reference sequence). As DNA, the CDR3 is TGCAGTGCTAGACGACCAGGGGGTGAGAATCAGCCCCAGCATTTT. It encodes CSARRPGGENQPQHF.

Sample share makes this clonotype medium-sized. Within a library made for alpha chains, this beta chain is off target, and its count is uninformative. V usage is TRBV6-2 or TRBV6-3 and J usage is TRBJ1-2; D is perhaps TRBD1 (5 bases). V lost 5 bases, J lost 4 bases, and 14 bases lay in between. Germline loops: CDR1 MNHEY, CDR2 SVGEGT. CDR3 length equals 14 residues. The CDR3 reads CASSRDLSAYGYTF. In DNA, the CDR3 is TGTGCCAGCAGTCGGGACTTGTCGGCCTATGGCTACACCTTC.

This clonotype is medium-sized in the sample. A library made for alpha chains picked up this beta chain off target, so its size means little. The chain recombines TRBV7-9 with TRBJ1-1; D is unclear. CDR1 is SEHNR, CDR2 FQNEAQ, per germline (reference sequence). V was clipped by 3 bases and J by 0 bases, with 8 bases between them. The CDR3 runs to 14 residues. In DNA form, the CDR3 reads TGTGCCAGCAGCTTCGGCAGCATGAACACTGAAGCTTTCTTT. It translates to CASSFGSMNTEAFF.

This clonotype is medium-sized (0.01 to 0.1%) in the sample. This beta chain is an unintended read in a library built for alpha chains; its size means little. The rearrangement links TRBV30 to TRBJ2-1, with 9 bases fitting TRBD2. The CDR3 length is 14 residues. Germline V CDR1 and CDR2: GTSNPN, SVGIG (reference sequence). V lost 3 bases to trimming and J lost 3 bases; unmatched junction nucleotides: 3. Written as DNA, the CDR3 is TGTGCCTGGAGGATTAGCGGGAGCTACAATGAGCAGTTCTTC. It yields the protein CAWRISGSYNEQFF.

By its share, this clonotype is medium-sized. The size of this beta chain means little, since it is a stray read in a library made for alpha chains. The chain combines TRBV13 with TRBJ1-2; D perhaps matches TRBD1 (5 bases). V dropped 2 bases and J dropped 6 bases, with 16 bases sitting between them. Germline values: CDR1 PRHDT, CDR2 FYEKMQ (reference sequence). The CDR3 is 15 amino acids. CDR3 amino acids: CASSLSAGFIDGYTF. The CDR3 DNA sequence: TGTGCCAGCAGCTTATCGGCAGGGTTCATCGATGGCTACACCTTC.